This T cell receptor (beta chain) came from a study of cytomegalovirus exposure and HLA in healthy donors. Repertoires were generated with immunoSEQ multiplex PCR, while TCRdb's copy carries only in-frame clones and drops some. This table holds some 180,000 clones, about 81% found once. The CDR3 is made up of 9 amino acids. Germline V gives CDR1 SEHNR, CDR2 FQNEAQ (reference sequence). Notes on this clone: Sequence at one end of the junction differs from germline and may be a read error.

This receptor was obtained from a woman aged 25 to 39 in good health and CMV-seronegative. The V call is TRBV7-9, the J call TRBJ1-4, with D hard to call. Sequencing input: PBMCs. The CDR3 protein is CASSPDAGF. The CDR3 DNA reads TGTGCCAGCAGCCCCGACGCGGGGTTT.